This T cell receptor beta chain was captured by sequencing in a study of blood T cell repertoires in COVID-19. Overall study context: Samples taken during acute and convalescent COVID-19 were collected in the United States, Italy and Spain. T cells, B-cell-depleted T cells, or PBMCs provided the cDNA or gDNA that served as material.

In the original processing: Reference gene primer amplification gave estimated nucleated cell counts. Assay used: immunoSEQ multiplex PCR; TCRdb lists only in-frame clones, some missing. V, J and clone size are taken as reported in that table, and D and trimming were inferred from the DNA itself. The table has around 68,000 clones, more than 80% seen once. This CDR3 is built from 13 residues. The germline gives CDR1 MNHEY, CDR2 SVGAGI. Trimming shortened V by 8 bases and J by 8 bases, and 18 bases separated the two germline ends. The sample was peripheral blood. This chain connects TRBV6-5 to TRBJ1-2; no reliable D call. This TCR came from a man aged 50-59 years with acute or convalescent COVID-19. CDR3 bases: TGTGCCAGCCACAGTGGCGACCGATTGGGCTACACCTTC. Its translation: CASHSGDRLGYTF.